One sample yielded the 29 T cell receptor beta chains listed below, sequenced in a study of T cells after posttransplantation cyclophosphamide. Here immunoSEQ multiplex PCR was the method, and the copy in TCRdb shows in-frame clones only, minus some. This table holds tens of thousands of clones, roughly 95% found once. The sequencing sample was made of PBMCs. The source of these receptors is a woman in her 30s in good health and a related stem cell transplant donor.

The chain joins TRBV2 to TRBJ1-6; unclear D gene. CDR3 length equals 11 residues. V lost 2 bases to trimming and J lost 10 bases, with 3 bases between them. Germline CDR1 reads SNHLY; CDR2 reads FYNNEI. Here the CDR3 reads CASSETSPLHF. The CDR3 DNA reads TGTGCCAGCAGTGAAACCTCACCCCTCCACTTT.

This chain connects TRBV7-9 to TRBJ2-6, with 7 nucleotides matching TRBD2. Germline CDR1 SEHNR, CDR2 FQNEAQ (reference sequence). Trimming took 3 bases from V and 0 from J; bases not matched to a gene: 8. The CDR3 runs 18 residues. The DNA of the CDR3 is TGTGCCAGCAGCTTTAGGCTAGCGGAGTACTCTGGGGCCAACGTCCTGACTTTC. This codes for CASSFRLAEYSGANVLTF.

The genes are TRBV5-1 and TRBJ1-1, with 10 bases that match TRBD1. The CDR3 contains 14 residues. CDR1 is SGHRS, CDR2 YFSETQ, per germline. The V and J ends lost 5 bases and 5 bases, in that order; junction bases with no gene match: 6. CDR3 residues: CASRSDRGRTEAFF. For the CDR3, the DNA is TGCGCCAGCAGGAGCGACAGGGGGCGGACTGAAGCTTTCTTT.

This clone has just one count. The CDR3 coding sequence is TGTGCCACGGTTCGACAGGGGGAGGTGACTGAAGCTTTCTTT. Translating it yields CATVRQGEVTEAFF. The chain employs TRBV15 and TRBJ1-1, with TRBD1 matching 9 bases. CDR1 and CDR2 from the germline V gene are LNHNV and YYDKDF (reference sequence). The V and J ends lost 9 bases and 5 bases, in that order; junction bases with no gene match: 10. The CDR3 sequence is 14 residues long.

This chain joins TRBV6-4 and TRBJ2-2, with TRBD2 identical over 8 bases. V lost 5 bases, J lost 2 bases, and 4 bases stayed unmatched. The CDR3 has 15 amino acids. Germline assignment: CDR1 MRHNA and CDR2 SNTAGT. As DNA, the CDR3 is TGTGCCAGCAGTCTTACTAGCGGAAACACCGGGGAGCTGTTTTTT. Its protein product is CASSLTSGNTGELFF.

The chain recombines TRBV6-5 with TRBJ1-5; D ambiguous. The germline V gene encodes CDR1 MNHEY and CDR2 SVGAGI. V lost 4 bases to trimming and J lost 3 bases, with 10 bases between them. The CDR3 spans 14 residues. The CDR3, as DNA: TGTGCCAGCAGTTCGTCAAGGGACAATCAGCCCCAGCATTTT. Encoded protein: CASSSSRDNQPQHF.

The V and J genes are TRBV2 and TRBJ1-5, with D uncertain. The CDR3 sequence is 13 residues long. Looked up from germline, CDR1 is SNHLY and CDR2 is FYNNEI. The V and J ends lost 3 bases and 9 bases respectively, with 12 bases between them. In nucleotides, the CDR3 is TGTGCCAGCAGTGAGGGTTACCCTCGGCCCCAGCATTTT. Translation gives CASSEGYPRPQHF. The full variable domain, in which reference TRBV2 and TRBJ1-5 provide the parts outside the CDR3, is EPEVTQTPSHQVTQMGQEVILRCVPISNHLYFYWYRQILGQKVEFLVSFYNNEISEKSEIFDDQFSVERPDGSNFTLKIRSTKLEDSAMYFCASSEGYPRPQHFGDGTRLSIL.

This clone was found once. Here the CDR3 DNA reads TGTGCCAGCAGTGAAGCCGGAGGTTCAACTAATGAAAAACTGTTTTTT. Protein: CASSEAGGSTNEKLFF. The V gene is TRBV2, the J gene TRBJ1-4; the D is unclear. From germline, CDR1 is SNHLY and CDR2 FYNNEI. Trimming shortened V by 0 bases and J by 0 bases, and 8 bases separated the two germline ends. The CDR3 runs 16 residues.

The chain employs TRBV7-2 and TRBJ2-1; 10 positions match TRBD2. Germline CDR1 SGHTA, CDR2 FQGNSA. With 5 bases clipped from V and 4 bases from J, the junction kept 8 bases outside the gene matches. This CDR3 comprises 16 residues. The CDR3 sequence is CASSASGGPVYNEQFF. CDR3 coding DNA: TGTGCCAGCAGCGCTAGCGGGGGTCCCGTGTACAATGAGCAGTTCTTC.

This chain connects TRBV10-1 to TRBJ1-1; 7 bases map to TRBD1. This CDR3 spans 14 amino acids. Germline V gives CDR1 WNHNN, CDR2 SYGVQD (reference sequence). The V and J ends lost 0 bases and 10 bases, in that order; junction bases with no gene match: 8. Written as DNA, the CDR3 is TGCGCCAGCAGTGAGTCAGGGACAGCGAATGGAGCTTTCTTT. The encoded protein is CASSESGTANGAFF.

This clone was seen only once. The chain is built from TRBV7-9 and TRBJ2-3; D is uncertain. The CDR3 loop spans 17 amino acids. Germline V gene lookup returns CDR1 SEHNR and CDR2 FQNEAQ (reference sequence). The ends were cut back, 0 bases at V and 4 bases at J, with 17 bases in the middle. CDR3 amino acids: CASSLAPDASGSDTQYF. The CDR3 DNA follows: TGTGCCAGCAGCTTAGCGCCGGACGCCTCCGGCTCAGATACGCAGTATTTT.

This clone was found a few times. The J gene is TRBJ1-2, the V gene TRBV7-9; D is ambiguous. Germline loops: CDR1 SEHNR, CDR2 FQNEAQ (reference sequence). CDR3 length: 14 amino acids. V shed 2 bases and J shed 6 bases, with 13 bases lying between them. CDR3 sequence reads: CASSLLGGRDGYTF. CDR3 sequence (DNA): TGTGCCAGCAGCTTACTGGGAGGACGGGATGGCTACACCTTC.

This clone is a singleton in its sample. The chain is built from TRBV7-2 and TRBJ2-7; possible D gene TRBD1, 8 bases. Germline CDR1 is SGHTA and CDR2 is FQGNSA. V was trimmed by 2 bases and J by 6 bases, leaving 14 bases between them. The CDR3 has 14 amino acids. As DNA, the CDR3 is TGTGCCAGCAGCTTATCACAGGGGGGGGGCGAGCAGTACTTC. This codes for CASSLSQGGGEQYF.

The genes are TRBV5-1 and TRBJ1-1, with 7 nucleotides matching TRBD1. This CDR3 is built from 14 residues. Germline V gene data show CDR1 as SGHRS and CDR2 as YFSETQ. The junction had 6 bases not matched to a gene; V was cut back by 3 bases and J by 4 bases. CDR3 protein: CASSSEGGVTEAFF. CDR3 in DNA: TGCGCCAGCAGCTCGGAAGGGGGCGTCACTGAAGCTTTCTTT.

The V call is TRBV10-2, the J call TRBJ2-7, with 9 positions matching TRBD1. The V and J ends lost 6 bases and 2 bases, in that order; junction bases with no gene match: 8. Per the germline V gene, CDR1 is WSHSY and CDR2 is SAAADI. CDR3 length: 15 residues. DNA of the CDR3: TGCGCCAGCAGAGGAGGGACAGGGAACGCCTACGAGCAGTACTTC. Translating it yields CASRGGTGNAYEQYF.

The gene calls are TRBV4-1 and TRBJ1-3; D remains unclear. The CDR3 is 15 amino acids. Trimming took off 4 bases at V and 4 bases at J, with 14 bases between the two ends. Germline CDR1 reads MGHRA; CDR2 reads YSYEKL. CDR3 region: CASSPPVARGNTIYF. The CDR3 coding sequence is TGCGCCAGCAGCCCTCCCGTGGCGCGCGGAAACACCATATATTTT.

A single count supports this clone. V is TRBV4-2 and J is TRBJ2-7, with TRBD2 matching over 10 bases. Germline-derived CDR1 and CDR2 are LGHNA and YNFKEQ. The CDR3 is 15 residues long. With V trimmed by 3 bases and J by 3 bases, 5 bases remained unmatched. In nucleotides, the CDR3 is TGTGCCAGCAGCCAGGCTAGCGGGGGATTCTACGAGCAGTACTTC. Translated: CASSQASGGFYEQYF.

Here the CDR3 reads CATSRDLSPTGHEQYF. In DNA, the CDR3 is TGTGCCACCAGCAGAGATCTGAGCCCGACAGGCCACGAGCAGTACTTC. The V gene is TRBV15, the J gene TRBJ2-7; TRBD1 might be the D (6 bases). Between the trimmed V and J ends, which lost 0 bases and 5 bases, there was a span of 17 bases. The germline V gene encodes CDR1 LNHNV and CDR2 YYDKDF (reference sequence). The CDR3 length is 16 residues.

J is TRBJ2-3 and V is TRBV9; 12 bases match TRBD2. This CDR3 has 18 amino acids. V trimming: 0 bases; J trimming: 1 base; junction bases outside the gene matches: 6. Germline V gene sequence: CDR1 SGDLS, CDR2 YYNGEE. The CDR3 DNA reads as TGTGCCAGCAGCGTAGAGGCCCGGACTAGCGGGGGCACAGATACGCAGTATTTT. Amino acid sequence: CASSVEARTSGGTDTQYF.

V and J are TRBV19 and TRBJ1-2; D call uncertain. Germline values: CDR1 LNHDA, CDR2 SQIVND (reference sequence). Trimming removed 0 bases at V and 4 bases at J, with 9 bases between. There are 14 residues in the CDR3. For the CDR3, the DNA is TGTGCCAGTAGTATAGACCGGGATGGCTATGGCTACACCTTC. Its translation is CASSIDRDGYGYTF.

The V call is TRBV7-2, the J call TRBJ2-2, with D possibly being TRBD1 (5 bases). The CDR3 is 14 residues long. Germline CDR1 is SGHTA and CDR2 is FQGNSA. V was trimmed by 6 bases and J by 4 bases, leaving 12 bases between them. The chain's CDR3 is CASRAQGITGELFF. CDR3 DNA: TGTGCCAGCAGGGCCCAGGGAATCACCGGGGAGCTGTTTTTT.

This chain uses TRBV7-2 with TRBJ2-1, with D possibly being TRBD2 (7 bases). The V end was cut by 3 bases, the J end by 7 bases, with 16 bases between. The CDR3 is 15 amino acids. CDR1 SGHTA and CDR2 FQGNSA come from the germline V gene. The CDR3 here is CASSLGGGRVNEQFF. CDR3 nucleotides: TGTGCCAGCAGCTTGGGCGGGGGCCGGGTTAATGAGCAGTTCTTC.

The chain uses TRBV29-1 and TRBJ2-7, with 11 positions matching TRBD1. J lost 5 bases, V lost 5 bases, and 8 bases had no gene match. CDR1 SQVTM and CDR2 ANQGSEA come from the germline V gene. The CDR3 totals 14 residues. The CDR3 loop is CSVRIRTGGNEQYF. The CDR3 nucleotides are TGCAGCGTTAGAATCAGGACAGGGGGCAACGAGCAGTACTTC.

The chain recombines TRBV15 with TRBJ1-2, with 9 bases lining up with TRBD1. CDR1 and CDR2 from the germline V gene are LNHNV and YYDKDF (reference sequence). CDR3 length: 16 amino acids. The ends lost 1 base at V and 8 bases at J; junction bases unmatched: 11. CDR3 DNA sequence: TGTGCCACCAGCAGAGGGACAGGGGAATCCTTTGAGGGCTACACCTTC. Protein sequence: CATSRGTGESFEGYTF.

V usage is TRBV7-9 and J usage is TRBJ1-6; a possible D gene is TRBD1 (5 bases). CDR1 and CDR2 from the germline V gene are SEHNR and FQNEAQ (reference sequence). V shed 1 base and J shed 8 bases, with 9 bases lying between them. The CDR3 covers 14 residues. CDR3 coding DNA: TGTGCCAGCAGCTTAGGGGGCGCGTATTCACCCCTCCACTTT. It specifies CASSLGGAYSPLHF.

CDR3 amino acids: CSGSTGSMAKNIQYF. CDR3 nucleotides: TGCAGCGGATCTACAGGGAGTATGGCCAAAAACATTCAGTACTTC. The chain has TRBV29-1 and TRBJ2-4; possible D gene TRBD1, 6 bases. The V gene lost 7 bases and the J gene lost 1 base, with 17 bases spanning the gap. Germline assignment: CDR1 SQVTM and CDR2 ANQGSEA. The CDR3 has 15 residues.

The chain employs TRBV7-2 and TRBJ1-2, with 8 bases identical to TRBD1. Germline CDR1 and CDR2: SGHTA and FQGNSA. The CDR3 is 13 amino acids. The V segment lost 8 bases and the J segment 2 bases; nucleotides outside the gene matches: 4. The CDR3 loop is CASQGQENYGYTF. The CDR3, as DNA: TGTGCCAGCCAGGGACAGGAGAACTATGGCTACACCTTC.

This chain links TRBV4-1 with TRBJ2-3; a weak D match, TRBD1 (5 bases). CDR1 MGHRA and CDR2 YSYEKL come from the germline V gene. The CDR3 extends over 17 amino acids. Trimming removed 1 base at V and 4 bases at J, with 18 bases between. Here the CDR3 reads CASSQGFRRGRADTQYF. The DNA of the CDR3 is TGCGCCAGCAGCCAAGGGTTCAGAAGGGGTAGGGCAGATACGCAGTATTTT.

The chain uses TRBV7-9 and TRBJ2-3; D gene ambiguous. The CDR3 is made up of 12 amino acids. CDR1 and CDR2 (germline): SEHNR, FQNEAQ (reference sequence). V gave up 5 bases and J gave up 2 bases, with 5 bases separating them. This CDR3 reads CASSTPTDTQYF. The CDR3 DNA sequence: TGTGCCAGCAGCACGCCCACAGATACGCAGTATTTT.